This T cell receptor beta chain was sequenced during a study of blood T cell repertoires in COVID-19. Study at large: Sites across the United States, Italy and Spain contributed samples from acute and convalescent COVID-19.

Profiling relied on immunoSEQ multiplex PCR, and the TCRdb table lists in-frame clones only, not all of them. The top ten hold under 20% of the sample, which has about 150,000 clones, 70% to 80% seen once. Trimming stripped 3 bases from V and 7 bases from J, with 12 bases between. The CDR3 contains 13 residues. Sequenced material: PBMCs or T cells enriched from blood (not recorded which). The receptor was isolated from a woman in her seventies in a cohort exposed to, infected with or recovered from COVID-19 (not recorded which). The chain carries TRBV12-3 or TRBV12-4 and TRBJ1-2; a possible D gene is TRBD1 (5 bases). CDR3 in DNA: TGTGCCAGCAGTTTTGGGGCCCAGGGTGGCTACACCTTC. Translated: CASSFGAQGGYTF.